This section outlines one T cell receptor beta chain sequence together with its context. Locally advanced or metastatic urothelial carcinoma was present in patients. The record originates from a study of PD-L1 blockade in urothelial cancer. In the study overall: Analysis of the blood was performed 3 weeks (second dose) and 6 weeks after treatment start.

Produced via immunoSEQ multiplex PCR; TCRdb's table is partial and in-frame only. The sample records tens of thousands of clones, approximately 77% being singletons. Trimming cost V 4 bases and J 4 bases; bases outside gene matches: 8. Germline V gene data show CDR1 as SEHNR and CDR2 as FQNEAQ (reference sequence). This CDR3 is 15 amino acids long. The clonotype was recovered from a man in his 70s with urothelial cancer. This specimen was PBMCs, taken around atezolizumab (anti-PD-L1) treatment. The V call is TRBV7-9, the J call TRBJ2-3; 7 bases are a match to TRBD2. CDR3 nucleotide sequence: TGTGCCAGCAGCTGGGCTAGCGGTAGGGCAGATACGCAGTATTTT. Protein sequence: CASSWASGRADTQYF.